The rows below give T cell receptor beta chains drawn from one sample of a study of cytomegalovirus exposure and HLA in healthy donors. TCRdb's table, derived via immunoSEQ multiplex PCR, lists solely in-frame clones and lacks some. The table shows 200,000 to 250,000 clones, with just under 70% occurring only once. Sequenced input: PBMCs. These receptors were collected from a man aged 35-49 years in good health and CMV-seropositive. The CDR3 runs from the conserved cysteine through the conserved F or W. Each record gives: V gene, D gene, clone size, CDR3 protein. A D gene is named only where the DNA matches it firmly. Clone size, where shown, is once, few, many, or a class for clones that have expanded.

TRBV6-5	TRBD1	NA	CASSPPDRAYTEAFF
TRBV6-5	NA	NA	CASSSPGGGGRKTQYF
TRBV5-1	NA	NA	CASSSGQGAYEQYF
TRBV29-1	NA	few	CSVLRGTEAFF
TRBV10-2	NA	NA	CASTVSGANVLTF
TRBV9	NA	NA	CASSDGALNTEAFF
TRBV19	NA	NA	CASSTGGAANEKLFF
TRBV6-5	NA	NA	CASSYSGGLNQPQHF
TRBV6-1	NA	NA	CASTHMPPYEQYF
TRBV19	TRBD2	NA	CAAGGFRGQFF
TRBV7-2	TRBD1	NA	CASSLRQGASGNTIYF
TRBV28	NA	NA	CASSLWGRGQEKLFF
TRBV6-5	NA	NA	CASSPSGNQPQHF
TRBV6-5	NA	once	CASSYSGGNTEAFF
TRBV2	NA	few	CASSTQLSTEAFF
TRBV10-3	TRBD1	NA	CAISESGGGAGTGELFF
TRBV11-2	NA	once	CASSLDRVRGYTF
TRBV12-5	NA	once	CASGSGTSYGYTF